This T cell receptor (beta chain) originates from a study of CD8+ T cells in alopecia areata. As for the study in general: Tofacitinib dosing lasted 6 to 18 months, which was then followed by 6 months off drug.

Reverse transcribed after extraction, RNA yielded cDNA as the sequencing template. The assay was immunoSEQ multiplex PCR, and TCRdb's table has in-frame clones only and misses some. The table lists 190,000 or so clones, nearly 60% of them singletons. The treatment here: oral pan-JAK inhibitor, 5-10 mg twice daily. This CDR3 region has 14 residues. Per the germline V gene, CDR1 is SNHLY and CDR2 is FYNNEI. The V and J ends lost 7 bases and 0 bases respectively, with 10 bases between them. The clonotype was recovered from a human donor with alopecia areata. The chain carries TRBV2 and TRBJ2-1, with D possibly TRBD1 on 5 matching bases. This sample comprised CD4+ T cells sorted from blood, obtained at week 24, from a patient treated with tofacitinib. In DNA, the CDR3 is TGTGCCAGCAAGCAGGGATCCTCCTACAATGAGCAGTTCTTC. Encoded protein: CASKQGSSYNEQFF.